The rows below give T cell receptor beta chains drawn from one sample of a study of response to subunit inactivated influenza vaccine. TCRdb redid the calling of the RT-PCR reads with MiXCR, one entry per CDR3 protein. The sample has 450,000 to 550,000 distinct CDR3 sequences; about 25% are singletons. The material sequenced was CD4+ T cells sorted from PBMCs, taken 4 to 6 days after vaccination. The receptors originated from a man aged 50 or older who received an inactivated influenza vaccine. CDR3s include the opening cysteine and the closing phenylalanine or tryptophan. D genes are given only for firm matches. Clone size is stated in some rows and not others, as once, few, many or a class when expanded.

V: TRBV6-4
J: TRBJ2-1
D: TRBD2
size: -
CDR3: CASSDLGRALNEQFF
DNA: TGTGCCAGCAGTGACCTCGGGAGGGCCCTCAATGAGCAGTTCTTC

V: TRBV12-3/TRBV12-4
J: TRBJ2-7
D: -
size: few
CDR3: CASGVPGPESGEQYF
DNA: TGTGCCAGTGGGGTCCCGGGACCAGAGTCAGGGGAGCAGTACTTC

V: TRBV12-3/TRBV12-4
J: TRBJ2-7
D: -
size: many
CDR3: CASSGQNQYEQYF
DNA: TGTGCCAGCAGTGGACAGAACCAGTACGAGCAGTACTTC

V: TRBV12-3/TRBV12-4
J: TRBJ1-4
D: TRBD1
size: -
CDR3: CASSSRTGLPEKLFF
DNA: TGTGCCAGCAGCTCCCGGACAGGCCTGCCCGAAAAACTGTTTTTT

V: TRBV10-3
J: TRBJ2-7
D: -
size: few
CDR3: CAISESGEPRMQYF
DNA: TGTGCCATCAGTGAGTCAGGCGAGCCCCGGATGCAGTACTTC

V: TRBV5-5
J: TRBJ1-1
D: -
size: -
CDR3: CASSPGTGWNTEAFF
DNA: TGTGCCAGCAGCCCCGGTACGGGGTGGAACACTGAAGCTTTCTTT

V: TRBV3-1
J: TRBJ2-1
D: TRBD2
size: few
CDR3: CASSQALLAGNEQFF
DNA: TGTGCCAGCAGCCAAGCTCTACTAGCGGGTAATGAGCAGTTCTTC

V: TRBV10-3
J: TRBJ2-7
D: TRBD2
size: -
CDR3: CAISVGLAGSYEQYF
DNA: TGTGCCATCAGTGTGGGACTAGCGGGCTCCTACGAGCAGTACTTC

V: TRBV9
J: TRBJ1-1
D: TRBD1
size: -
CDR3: CASSATGVEAFF
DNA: TGTGCCAGCAGCGCGACAGGGGTTGAAGCTTTCTTT

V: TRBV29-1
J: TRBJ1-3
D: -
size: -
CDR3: CSVGDRTGNTIYF
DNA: TGCAGCGTTGGAGACAGAACTGGAAACACCATATATTTT

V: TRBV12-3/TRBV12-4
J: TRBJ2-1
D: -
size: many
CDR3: CASSARQGYNEQFF
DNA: TGTGCCAGCAGTGCTCGTCAGGGGTACAATGAGCAGTTCTTC

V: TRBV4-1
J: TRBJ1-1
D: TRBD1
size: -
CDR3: CASSQGDRNTEAFF
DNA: TGCGCCAGCAGCCAGGGGGACAGGAACACTGAAGCTTTCTTT

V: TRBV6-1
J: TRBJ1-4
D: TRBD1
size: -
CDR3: CASTQGATNEKLFF
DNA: TGTGCCAGCACCCAGGGGGCAACTAATGAAAAACTGTTTTTT

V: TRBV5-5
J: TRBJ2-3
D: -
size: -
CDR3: CASSPMTDTQYF
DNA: TGTGCCAGCAGCCCCATGACAGATACGCAGTATTTT

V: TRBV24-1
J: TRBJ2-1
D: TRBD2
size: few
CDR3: CATSETGLAGYNEQFF
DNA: TGTGCCACCAGTGAAACGGGACTAGCGGGATACAATGAGCAGTTCTTC

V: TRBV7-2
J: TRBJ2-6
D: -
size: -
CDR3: CASSLVGAGNGANVLTF
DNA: TGTGCCAGCAGCTTAGTCGGGGCAGGCAATGGGGCCAACGTCCTGACTTTC

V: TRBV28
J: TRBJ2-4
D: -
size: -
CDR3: CASTTGAGWGDKNIQYF
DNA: TGTGCCAGCACCACCGGGGCTGGGTGGGGGGACAAAAACATTCAGTACTTC

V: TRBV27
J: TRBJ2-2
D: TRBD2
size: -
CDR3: CASSFGGRVTGELFF
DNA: TGTGCCAGCAGTTTCGGCGGGAGAGTAACCGGGGAGCTGTTTTTT

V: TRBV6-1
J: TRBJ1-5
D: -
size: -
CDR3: CASSEGGVQPQHF
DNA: TGTGCCAGCAGTGAAGGGGGGGTTCAGCCCCAGCATTTT

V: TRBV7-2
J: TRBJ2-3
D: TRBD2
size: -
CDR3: CASSPTLLAGSDTQYF
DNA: TGTGCCAGCAGCCCAACCTTACTAGCGGGGTCAGATACGCAGTATTTT

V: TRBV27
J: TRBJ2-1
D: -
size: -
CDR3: CASSLKDRPLYNEQFF
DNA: TGTGCCAGCAGTCTCAAAGACAGGCCTCTCTACAATGAGCAGTTCTTC

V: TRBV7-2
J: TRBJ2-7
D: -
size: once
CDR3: CASSQRTPLREQYF
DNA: TGTGCCAGCAGCCAGCGGACGCCCCTACGGGAGCAGTACTTC

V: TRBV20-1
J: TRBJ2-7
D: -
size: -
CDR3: CSASRNSYEQYF
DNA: TGCAGTGCTAGCCGGAATTCCTACGAGCAGTACTTC

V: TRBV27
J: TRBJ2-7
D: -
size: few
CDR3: CASNPSGSYEQYF
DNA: TGTGCCAGCAACCCCTCGGGCAGCTACGAGCAGTACTTC

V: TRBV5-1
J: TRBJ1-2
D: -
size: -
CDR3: CASSFEGKAYGYTF
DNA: TGCGCCAGCAGCTTTGAGGGGAAGGCCTATGGCTACACCTTC

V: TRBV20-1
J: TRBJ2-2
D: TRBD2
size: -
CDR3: CSAEAGALAGELFF
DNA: TGCAGTGCGGAAGCGGGGGCCCTCGCCGGGGAGCTGTTTTTT

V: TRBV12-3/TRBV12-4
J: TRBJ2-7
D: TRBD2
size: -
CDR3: CASRGTSGPYEQYF
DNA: TGTGCCAGCAGGGGGACTAGCGGCCCATACGAGCAGTACTTC

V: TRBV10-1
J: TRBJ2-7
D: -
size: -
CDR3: CASSEMGAAEQYF
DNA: TGCGCCAGCAGTGAGATGGGGGCGGCCGAGCAGTACTTC

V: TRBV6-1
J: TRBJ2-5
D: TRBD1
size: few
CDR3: CASHRGQGDITQYF
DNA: TGTGCCAGCCACCGGGGACAGGGAGATATAACCCAGTACTTC

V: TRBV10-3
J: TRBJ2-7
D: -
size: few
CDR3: CAIRVGDGYEQYF
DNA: TGTGCCATCAGGGTAGGCGACGGCTACGAGCAGTACTTC

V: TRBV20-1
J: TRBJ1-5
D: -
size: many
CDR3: CSASGGRQPQHF
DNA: TGCAGTGCTAGTGGGGGTCGGCAGCCCCAGCATTTT

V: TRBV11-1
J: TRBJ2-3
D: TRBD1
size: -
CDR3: CASSPDSPGQGLTDTQYF
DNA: TGTGCCAGCAGCCCCGATAGCCCGGGACAGGGATTAACAGATACGCAGTATTTT

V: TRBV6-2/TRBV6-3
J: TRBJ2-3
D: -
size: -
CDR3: CASRNDRIDTQYF
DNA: TGTGCCAGCAGAAACGACAGGATCGATACGCAGTATTTT

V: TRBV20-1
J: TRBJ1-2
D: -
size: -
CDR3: CSASPSGGYGYTF
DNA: TGCAGTGCTAGCCCGTCCGGCGGCTATGGCTACACCTTC

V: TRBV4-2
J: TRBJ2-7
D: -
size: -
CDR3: CASSQDAEGNIYEQYF
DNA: TGTGCCAGCAGCCAAGATGCGGAGGGTAATATCTACGAGCAGTACTTC

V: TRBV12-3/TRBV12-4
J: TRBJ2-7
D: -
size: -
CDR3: CASSFSGTPGEQYF
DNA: TGTGCCAGCAGTTTCTCCGGGACCCCTGGGGAGCAGTACTTC

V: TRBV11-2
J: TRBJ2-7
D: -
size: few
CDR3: CASSFGQRAYEQYF
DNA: TGTGCCAGCAGCTTTGGGCAGAGGGCCTACGAGCAGTACTTC

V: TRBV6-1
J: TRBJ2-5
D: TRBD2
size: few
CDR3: CASSQQAGGRETQYF
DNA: TGTGCCAGCAGTCAACAAGCGGGGGGGCGGGAGACCCAGTACTTC

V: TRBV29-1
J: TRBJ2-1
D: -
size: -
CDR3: CSVDTPSYNEQFF
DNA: TGCAGCGTTGATACCCCCTCCTACAATGAGCAGTTCTTC

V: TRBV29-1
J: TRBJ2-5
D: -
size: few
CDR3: CSVEHGRAQYF
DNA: TGCAGCGTTGAACACGGGCGGGCCCAGTACTTC

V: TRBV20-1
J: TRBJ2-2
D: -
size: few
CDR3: CSAGDPTNTGELFF
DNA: TGCAGTGCTGGGGACCCAACGAACACCGGGGAGCTGTTTTTT

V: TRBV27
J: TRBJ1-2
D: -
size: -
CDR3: CASSLKGVGNYGYTF
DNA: TGTGCCAGCAGTTTAAAGGGGGTCGGTAACTATGGCTACACCTTC

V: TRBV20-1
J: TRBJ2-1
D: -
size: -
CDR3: CSARGGQSKSYNEQFF
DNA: TGCAGTGCTAGGGGGGGACAGTCTAAGTCCTACAATGAGCAGTTCTTC

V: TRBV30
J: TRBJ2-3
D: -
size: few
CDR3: CAWSPRGSLTDTQYF
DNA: TGTGCCTGGAGTCCCCGGGGTAGCCTTACAGATACGCAGTATTTT

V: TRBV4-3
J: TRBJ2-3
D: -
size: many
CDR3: CASSQDWDNSYTQYF
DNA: TGCGCCAGCAGCCAAGATTGGGACAACTCCTATACGCAGTATTTT

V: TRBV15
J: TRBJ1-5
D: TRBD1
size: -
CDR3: CATSRFTTGRSNQPQHF
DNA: TGTGCCACCAGCAGATTTACGACAGGGAGGTCAAATCAGCCCCAGCATTTT

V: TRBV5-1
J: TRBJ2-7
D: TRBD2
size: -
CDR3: CASSINSGGAQYF
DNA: TGCGCCAGCAGCATCAATAGCGGGGGAGCGCAGTACTTC

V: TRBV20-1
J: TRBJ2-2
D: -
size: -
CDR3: CSARYAGSTGELFF
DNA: TGCAGTGCTAGATACGCAGGGTCGACCGGGGAGCTGTTTTTT

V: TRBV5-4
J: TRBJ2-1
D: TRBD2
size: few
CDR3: CASPLSQREGHSALSYNEQFF
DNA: TGTGCCAGCCCCTTGAGCCAGCGGGAGGGCCACAGTGCCCTCTCCTACAATGAGCAGTTCTTC

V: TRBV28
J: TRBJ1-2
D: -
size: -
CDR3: CASSQTPNYGYTF
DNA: TGTGCCAGCAGCCAGACACCTAACTATGGCTACACCTTC

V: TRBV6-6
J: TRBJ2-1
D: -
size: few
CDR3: CASSSALMGEQFF
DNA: TGTGCCAGCAGTTCCGCGCTTATGGGGGAGCAGTTCTTC

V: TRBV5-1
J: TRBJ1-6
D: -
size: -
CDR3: CASSLGQADSPLHF
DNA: TGCGCCAGCAGCTTGGGGCAGGCTGATTCACCCCTCCACTTT

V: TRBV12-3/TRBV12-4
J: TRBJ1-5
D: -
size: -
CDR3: CASSLRATRGVRGPQHF
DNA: TGTGCCAGCAGCCTTCGCGCGACCAGAGGGGTACGCGGCCCCCAGCATTTT

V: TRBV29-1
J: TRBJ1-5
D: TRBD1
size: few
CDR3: CSVALGQGNQPQHF
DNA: TGCAGCGTTGCCCTGGGACAGGGCAATCAGCCCCAGCATTTT